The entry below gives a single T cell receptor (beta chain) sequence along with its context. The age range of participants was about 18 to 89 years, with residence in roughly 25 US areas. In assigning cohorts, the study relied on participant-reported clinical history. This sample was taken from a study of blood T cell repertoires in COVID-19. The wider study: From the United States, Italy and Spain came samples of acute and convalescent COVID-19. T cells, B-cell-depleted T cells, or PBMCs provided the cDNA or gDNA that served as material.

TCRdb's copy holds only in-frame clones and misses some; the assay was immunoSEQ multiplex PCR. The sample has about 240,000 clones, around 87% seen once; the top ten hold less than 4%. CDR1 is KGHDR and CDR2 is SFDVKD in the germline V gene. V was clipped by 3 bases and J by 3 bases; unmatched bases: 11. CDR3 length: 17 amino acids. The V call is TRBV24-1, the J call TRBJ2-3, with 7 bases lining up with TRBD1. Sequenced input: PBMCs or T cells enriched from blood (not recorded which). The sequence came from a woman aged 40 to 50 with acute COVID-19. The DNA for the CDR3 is TGTGCCACCAGTGATCGTTCGGGACAGCCTTATACAGATACGCAGTATTTT. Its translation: CATSDRSGQPYTDTQYF.